A single sample gave rise to the 16 T cell receptor beta chains below, sequenced in a study of cytomegalovirus exposure and HLA in healthy donors (dated by TCRdb to the late 2010s). Library creation used the immunoSEQ multiplex PCR assay. For the multiplex PCR, a mixture combining 60 forward primers for TCR Vbeta segments and 13 reverse primers for TCR Jbeta segments was used. The immuneACCESS repertoire file appears here via TCRdb, limited to in-frame rearrangements. These files lack a portion of the clones; in checked studies, under half of the deficit traces to unresolved V genes, and the cause of the others is not known. This sample is represented by about 150,000 clones; under 75% of them were singletons. Roughly 7% of the sample is held by the ten biggest clonotypes. Sequenced input: PBMCs. The receptors here all came from a woman aged 55-69 years in good health and CMV-seropositive.

The chain joins TRBV10-3 to TRBJ2-5; TRBD2 aligns across 10 bases. The trim removed 6 bases at V and 1 base at J, leaving 11 bases unmatched. The germline CDR1 and CDR2 sequences are ENHRY and SYGVKD. The CDR3 sequence is 17 residues long. The CDR3 DNA reads as TGTGCCATCAGAGCTAGCGGGAGAGGGCCAGCCCAAGAGACCCAGTACTTC. Translated, it gives CAIRASGRGPAQETQYF.

The CDR3 reads CASSSYSGDRSYEQYF. CDR3 DNA: TGTGCCAGCAGCAGTTATAGCGGGGATCGGTCCTACGAGCAGTACTTC. The J gene is TRBJ2-7, the V gene TRBV28; 8 bases match TRBD2. V trimming: 6 bases; J trimming: 1 base; junction bases outside the gene matches: 11. Germline lookup yields CDR1 MDHEN and CDR2 SYDVKM. This CDR3 is 16 amino acids long.

This clone was seen only a few times. The chain is built from TRBV5-4 and TRBJ2-7; D is possibly TRBD1 (6 bases). The V end lost 0 bases, the J end lost 4 bases, and 14 bases lay between the germline ends. CDR3 length: 15 amino acids. Germline V gene sequence: CDR1 SGHNT, CDR2 YYREEE (reference sequence). Written as DNA, the CDR3 is TGTGCCAGCAGCTTGGACAGGGAGTTTTCGTACGAGCAGTACTTC. This translates into CASSLDREFSYEQYF.

The chain joins TRBV28 to TRBJ2-5; possibly TRBD1 for D (6 bases). This CDR3 region has 15 residues. With 1 base removed from V and 1 base from J, the gap between germline ends came to 10 bases. In germline, CDR1 is MDHEN, CDR2 SYDVKM. The CDR3 DNA sequence: TGTGCCAGCAGTTTATACAGGGAACTCCAAGAGACCCAGTACTTC. As protein: CASSLYRELQETQYF. Full variable domain (outside the CDR3, taken from reference TRBV28 and TRBJ2-5): DVKVTQSSRYLVKRTGEKVFLECVQDMDHENMFWYRQDPGLGLRLIYFSYDVKMKEKGDIPEGYSVSREKKERFSLILESASTNQTSMYLCASSLYRELQETQYFGPGTRLLVL.

This clone was counted a few times. V usage is TRBV9 and J usage is TRBJ2-7; TRBD1 matches at 8 bases. Trimming took 2 bases from V and 6 from J; bases not matched to a gene: 4. There are 13 residues in the CDR3. Per the germline V gene, CDR1 is SGDLS and CDR2 is YYNGEE. The CDR3, as DNA: TGTGCCAGCAGCGTCGGGACAGGTACCGAGCAGTACTTC. Translation: CASSVGTGTEQYF.

This clone occurred once. V is TRBV4-1 and J is TRBJ2-2; 8 bases agree with TRBD2. Per the germline V gene, CDR1 is MGHRA and CDR2 is YSYEKL. CDR3 length: 16 residues. The V segment lost 10 bases and the J segment 0 bases; nucleotides outside the gene matches: 10. For the CDR3, the DNA is TGCGCCACCGGTATACTAGCGGACGCGAACACCGGGGAGCTGTTTTTT. Translated, it gives CATGILADANTGELFF.

The chain recombines TRBV7-9 with TRBJ2-7; maybe TRBD1 (7 bases). Germline V gene lookup returns CDR1 SEHNR and CDR2 FQNEAQ (reference sequence). This CDR3 contains 15 residues. V was trimmed by 3 bases and J by 5 bases, leaving 17 bases between them. Here the CDR3 DNA reads TGTGCCAGCAGCTTCGGTAGCGGACAGGCCGACGAGCAGTACTTC. This encodes CASSFGSGQADEQYF. Full variable domain (outside the CDR3, taken from reference TRBV7-9 and TRBJ2-7): DTGVSQNPRHKITKRGQNVTFRCDPISEHNRLYWYRQTLGQGPEFLTYFQNEAQLEKSRLLSDRFSAERPKGSFSTLEIQRTEQGDSAMYLCASSFGSGQADEQYFGPGTRLTVT.

The CDR3 sequence: CASSGQGYEQYF. Here the CDR3 DNA reads TGTGCCAGCAGTGGTCAGGGGTACGAGCAGTACTTC. V and J are TRBV6-1 and TRBJ2-7; a weak D match, TRBD1 (6 bases). V shed 4 bases and J shed 4 bases, with 8 bases lying between them. Germline-derived CDR1 and CDR2 are MNHNS and SASEGT. The CDR3 is 12 amino acids.

The chain couples TRBV7-3 to TRBJ2-1; 7 nucleotides line up with TRBD2. Per germline, CDR1 SGHTA and CDR2 FQGTGA. Trimming removed 2 bases from V and 3 bases from J; junction bases left unmatched: 7. The CDR3 runs 16 residues. CDR3 in DNA: TGTGCCAGCAGCTTAGGAAGCGGGATGGTCTACAATGAGCAGTTCTTC. This gives the protein CASSLGSGMVYNEQFF. The full variable domain, rest sourced from reference TRBV7-3 and TRBJ2-1, is GAGVSQTPSNKVTEKGKYVELRCDPISGHTALYWYRQSLGQGPEFLIYFQGTGAADDSGLPNDRFFAVRPEGSVSTLKIQRTERGDSAVYLCASSLGSGMVYNEQFFGPGTRLTVL.

This chain uses TRBV28 with TRBJ2-3, with D tentatively TRBD2 (5 bases). The CDR3 has 14 residues. Germline V gives CDR1 MDHEN, CDR2 SYDVKM. Trimming removed 3 bases at V and 0 bases at J, with 7 bases between. The CDR3 region has the DNA TGTGCCAGCAGTTTGACGGGAAGCACAGATACGCAGTATTTT. This encodes CASSLTGSTDTQYF.

This clone showed up just a few times. This sequence joins TRBV29-1 and TRBJ2-7; 12 nucleotides line up with TRBD1. This CDR3 is built from 13 residues. Germline assignment: CDR1 SQVTM and CDR2 ANQGSEA. Trimming at V came to 3 bases and at J to 5 bases, leaving 2 bases not matched to a gene. The CDR3 spells CSVEGQGANEQYF. The DNA of the CDR3 is TGCAGCGTTGAGGGACAGGGGGCGAACGAGCAGTACTTC.

The chain combines TRBV6-1 with TRBJ1-1, with 8 nucleotides matching TRBD1. The germline V gene encodes CDR1 MNHNS and CDR2 SASEGT. V shed 10 bases and J 4 bases; nucleotides not matched to a gene: 8. This CDR3 region has 13 residues. CDR3 bases: TGTGCCACCGACAGGGGAGAGGGCACTGAAGCTTTCTTT. Its protein is CATDRGEGTEAFF.

V is TRBV28 and J is TRBJ2-2, with 7 bases that match TRBD1. The trim removed 6 bases at V and 7 bases at J, leaving 11 bases unmatched. Per the germline V gene, CDR1 is MDHEN and CDR2 is SYDVKM. The CDR3 sequence is 15 residues long. CDR3 bases: TGTGCCAGCAGCCTACAGGGGTTAAGGCACGGGGAGCTGTTTTTT. Translation: CASSLQGLRHGELFF.

The chain couples TRBV7-2 to TRBJ2-2, with 7 bases fitting TRBD2. This CDR3 has 16 amino acids. Germline CDR1 reads SGHTA; CDR2 reads FQGNSA. The V and J ends lost 2 bases and 0 bases, in that order; junction bases with no gene match: 3. The CDR3: CASSLLGLTNTGELFF. The CDR3 DNA reads as TGTGCCAGCAGCTTATTGGGACTAACGAACACCGGGGAGCTGTTTTTT.

The V gene is TRBV11-2, the J gene TRBJ2-1; 8 bases are a match to TRBD1. V shed 7 bases, J shed 6 bases, and the junction held 11 bases outside the gene matches. CDR3 length equals 15 residues. The germline gives CDR1 SGHAT, CDR2 FQNNGV. CDR3: CASTQGASWANEQFF. CDR3 nucleotides: TGTGCCAGCACCCAGGGGGCGTCATGGGCCAATGAGCAGTTCTTC.

This clone was observed a few times. This chain uses TRBV28 with TRBJ1-2; D is perhaps TRBD1 (5 bases). The germline V gene has CDR1 MDHEN and CDR2 SYDVKM. CDR3 length: 15 residues. The ends were cut back, 6 bases at V and 8 bases at J, with 22 bases in the middle. Written as DNA, the CDR3 is TGTGCCAGCAGATTCCCCGGGACCCCGGCGGGAGGCTACACCTTC. Translating gives CASRFPGTPAGGYTF.